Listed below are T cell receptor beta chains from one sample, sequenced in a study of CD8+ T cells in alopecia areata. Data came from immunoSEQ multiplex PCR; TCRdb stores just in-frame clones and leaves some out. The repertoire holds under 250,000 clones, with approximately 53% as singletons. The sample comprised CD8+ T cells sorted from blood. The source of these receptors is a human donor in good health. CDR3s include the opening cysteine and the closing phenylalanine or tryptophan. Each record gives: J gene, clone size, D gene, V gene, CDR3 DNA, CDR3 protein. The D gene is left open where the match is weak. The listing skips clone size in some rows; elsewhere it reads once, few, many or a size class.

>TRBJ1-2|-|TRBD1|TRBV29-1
TGCAGCGATTCCCGGACAGGGGTAGTAGATGGCTACACCTTC
CSDSRTGVVDGYTF
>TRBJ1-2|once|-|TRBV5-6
TGTGCCAGCAGCGACGACAGCTTTGCCTACACCTTC
CASSDDSFAYTF
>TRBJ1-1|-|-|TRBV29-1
TGCAGCGTTGGTCGCGGAATCGAAGCTTTCTTT
CSVGRGIEAFF
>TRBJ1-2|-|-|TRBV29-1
TGCAGCGTTGCCTTGCAGGAATCCCTCTATGGCTACACCTTC
CSVALQESLYGYTF
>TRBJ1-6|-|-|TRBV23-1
TGCGCCAGCAGTCAGTCAACATACCTCCACTTT
CASSQSTYLHF
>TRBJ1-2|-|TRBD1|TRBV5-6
TGTGCCAGCAGCCCCGGACAGGGGGATGGCTACACCTTC
CASSPGQGDGYTF
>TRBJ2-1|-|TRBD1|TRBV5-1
TGCGCCAGCAGCTCCAGGGGGTTGAGGAACAATGAGCAGTTCTTC
CASSSRGLRNNEQFF
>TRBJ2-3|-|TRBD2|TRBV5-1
TGCGCCAGCAGCTTGGCTAGCGGGGGGGCTGCCCCAGATACGCAGTATTTT
CASSLASGGAAPDTQYF
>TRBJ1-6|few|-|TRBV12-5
TGTGCTAGTGGTTTGATGGGCTCAGGGAGCTCCTATAATTCACCCCTCCACTTT
CASGLMGSGSSYNSPLHF
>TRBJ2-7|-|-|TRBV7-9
TGTGCCAGCAGTCAAGGATCCTACGAGCAGTACTTC
CASSQGSYEQYF
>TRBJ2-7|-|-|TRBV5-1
TGCGCCAGCAGCTTGGACAGGGCCACTGGGCTTGGAGAGCAGTACTTC
CASSLDRATGLGEQYF
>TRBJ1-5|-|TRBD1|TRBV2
TGTGCCAGCAGTGAAGCGCTTAGGGGGCCGGTTGGCAATCAGCCCCAGCATTTT
CASSEALRGPVGNQPQHF
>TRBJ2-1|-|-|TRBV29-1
TGCAGCGTTGAAGGTGGCCTATACAATGAGCAGTTCTTC
CSVEGGLYNEQFF
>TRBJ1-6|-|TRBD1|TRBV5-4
TGTGCCAGCAGCTTCGGGGCAGGGGGCTCACCCCTCCACTTT
CASSFGAGGSPLHF
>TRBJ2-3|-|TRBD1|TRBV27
TGTGCCAGCAGTTTATTTCAGGGACAGGGTGGCGGAGATACGCAGTATTTT
CASSLFQGQGGGDTQYF
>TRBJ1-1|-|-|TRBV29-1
TGCAGCGTTGTTGGGATTAGCAACACTGAAGCTTTCTTT
CSVVGISNTEAFF
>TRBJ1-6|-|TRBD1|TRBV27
TGTGCCAGCAGTTTACCCGGGACAGGCCCTAGCGCGACCCTCCACTTT
CASSLPGTGPSATLHF